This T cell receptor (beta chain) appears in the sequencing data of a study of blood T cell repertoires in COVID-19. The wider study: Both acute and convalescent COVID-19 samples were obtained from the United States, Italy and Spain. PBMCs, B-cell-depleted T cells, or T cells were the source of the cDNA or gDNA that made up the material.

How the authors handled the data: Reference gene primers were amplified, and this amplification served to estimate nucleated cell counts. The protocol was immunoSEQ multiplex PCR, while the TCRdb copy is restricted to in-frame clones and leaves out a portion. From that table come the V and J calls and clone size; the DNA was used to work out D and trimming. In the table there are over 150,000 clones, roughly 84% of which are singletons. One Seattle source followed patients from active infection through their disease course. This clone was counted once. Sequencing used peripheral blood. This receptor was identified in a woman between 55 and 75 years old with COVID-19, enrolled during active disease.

In DNA form, the CDR3 reads TGTGCCAGCTCACCTGAGGCGGTCACCGGGGAGCTGTTTTTT. Its translation: CASSPEAVTGELFF. The chain carries TRBV18 and TRBJ2-2; no firm D call. This CDR3 has 14 amino acids. V lost 3 bases to trimming and J lost 4 bases, with 9 bases between them. Germline lookup yields CDR1 KGHSH and CDR2 LQKENI. Together with reference TRBV18 and TRBJ2-2, the CDR3 gives the full variable domain: NAGVMQNPRHLVRRRGQEARLRCSPMKGHSHVYWYRQLPEEGLKFMVYLQKENIIDESGMPKERFSAEFPKEGPSILRIQQVVRGDSAAYFCASSPEAVTGELFFGEGSRLTVL.